This section outlines one TCR beta chain sequence together with its context. Its target is unknown. Trimming at V came to 4 bases and at J to 6 bases, leaving 4 bases not matched to a gene. CDR1 KGHDR and CDR2 SFDVKD come from the germline V gene. The CDR3 has 13 amino acids. The sample comes from a study of CD8+CD57+ T cells in acquired aplastic anemia. As for the study in general: Quantities of DNA derived from sorted CD4+ and CD8+ cells averaged approximately 3 ug.

According to the study, genomic DNA was the template for TCR beta VDJ and CDR3 profiling. TCRdb redid the calling of the reads with MiXCR, one entry per CDR3 protein. The table has around 170,000 distinct CDR3 sequences, 40% to 55% seen once. Study results and caveats: Patients showed no significant difference from controls in CD8+ Simpson's diversity.

Patients selected for sequencing had displayed CD8+CD57+ cell expansion by flow cytometry. Input material: sorted CD4+, CD8+, or CD8+CD57+ T cells (not recorded which) from PBMCs. J is TRBJ1-2 and V is TRBV24-1; 7 bases line up with TRBD1. This TCR derives from a human donor with aplastic anemia. In nucleotides, the CDR3 is TGTGCCACCAGTGAGACAGGGTGGAATGGCTACACCTTC. Its protein product is CATSETGWNGYTF.